This entry lists 28 T cell receptor beta chains sequenced from one sample in a study of beta chain features in type 1 diabetes. The whole isolated RNA underwent reverse transcription, so sequencing captured expressed TCRB transcripts. Data came from immunoSEQ multiplex PCR; TCRdb stores just in-frame clones and leaves some out. The sample records about 180,000 clones, about 13% being singletons. The sample consisted of central memory CD4+ T cells from blood. Source of these receptors: a woman aged 18 to 35 in good health.

The rearrangement uses TRBV9 and TRBJ2-3; 8 nucleotides line up with TRBD1. The trim removed 2 bases at V and 4 bases at J, leaving 3 bases unmatched. Germline lookup yields CDR1 SGDLS and CDR2 YYNGEE. The CDR3 has 14 amino acids. CDR3 residues: CASSVSGGADTQYF. Here the CDR3 DNA reads TGTGCCAGCAGCGTCTCAGGGGGCGCAGATACGCAGTATTTT.

This clone was observed at least ten times. V usage is TRBV11-1 and J usage is TRBJ2-3; TRBD2 might be the D (5 bases). Deletions cut 7 bases from V and 2 bases from J, with 16 bases between. This CDR3 spans 15 amino acids. Germline assignment: CDR1 SGHAT and CDR2 FQDESV (reference sequence). CDR3 sequence: CASTRRSGFTDTQYF. The CDR3 coding sequence is TGTGCCAGCACCCGGAGGAGCGGCTTCACAGATACGCAGTATTTT.

This clone was counted a few times. V usage is TRBV4-1 and J usage is TRBJ1-2; TRBD1 is a possible D gene (6 bases). V shed 1 base and J shed 5 bases, with 14 bases lying between them. Looked up from germline, CDR1 is MGHRA and CDR2 is YSYEKL. The CDR3 consists of 15 residues. DNA for the CDR3: TGCGCCAGCAGCCAAGGCTCCAGGGGAGTTTATGGCTACACCTTC. It encodes CASSQGSRGVYGYTF.

As to this clone: The sample has other DNA sequences that encode this CDR3 too. The chain joins TRBV4-2 to TRBJ2-5; perhaps TRBD2 as D (6 bases). Trimming took off 2 bases at V and 4 bases at J, with 8 bases between the two ends. Germline assignment: CDR1 LGHNA and CDR2 YNFKEQ. CDR3 length: 13 residues. CDR3 protein: CASSQQLAETQYF. The CDR3 DNA sequence: TGTGCCAGCAGCCAACAACTAGCAGAGACCCAGTACTTC.

This rearrangement joins TRBV28 to TRBJ1-1; possible D gene TRBD1, 5 bases. Trimming removed 0 bases from V and 5 bases from J, with 7 bases in between. CDR1 is MDHEN, CDR2 SYDVKM, per germline. This CDR3 has 13 residues. CDR3 amino acids: CASSLWGGTEAFF. DNA of the CDR3: TGTGCCAGCAGTTTATGGGGGGGGACTGAAGCTTTCTTT.

The chain recombines TRBV30 with TRBJ1-4; 7 nucleotides line up with TRBD1. V was pared by 1 base and J by 0 bases, with 5 bases of the junction left unmatched. Germline loops: CDR1 GTSNPN, CDR2 SVGIG (reference sequence). This CDR3 is built from 16 residues. The CDR3 protein is CAWSGGQYATNEKLFF. The CDR3 coding sequence is TGTGCCTGGAGTGGGGGACAGTATGCAACTAATGAAAAACTGTTTTTT.

This clone was seen a handful of times. This chain connects TRBV20-1 to TRBJ1-1; D is uncertain. Germline V CDR1 and CDR2: DFQATT, SNEGSKA (reference sequence). CDR3 length: 11 amino acids. Trimming took 7 bases from V and 2 from J, leaving 8 bases between them. The DNA for the CDR3 is TGCAGTGGGAGGGATAACACTGAAGCTTTCTTT. Translated: CSGRDNTEAFF.

There are a few counts of this clone. The V gene is TRBV7-9, the J gene TRBJ2-7; D ambiguous. CDR1 is SEHNR, CDR2 FQNEAQ, per germline (reference sequence). This CDR3 contains 11 residues. Trimming shortened V by 4 bases and J by 2 bases, and 3 bases separated the two germline ends. CDR3: CASSSTYEQYF. DNA of the CDR3: TGTGCCAGCAGCTCTACCTACGAGCAGTACTTC.

This chain links TRBV5-1 with TRBJ2-5; no definite D call. The germline V gene has CDR1 SGHRS and CDR2 YFSETQ. V dropped 2 bases and J dropped 3 bases, with 11 bases sitting between them. CDR3 size: 14 residues. CDR3 coding DNA: TGCGCCAGCAGCTTATCCGGGTCAAAAGAGACCCAGTACTTC. Translating it yields CASSLSGSKETQYF.

J is TRBJ1-1 and V is TRBV18, with a tentative D call TRBD1 (6 bases). Looked up from germline, CDR1 is KGHSH and CDR2 is LQKENI. The CDR3 has 13 amino acids. V gave up 1 base and J gave up 3 bases, with 6 bases separating them. The CDR3: CASSPQGDTEAFF. In DNA form, the CDR3 reads TGTGCCAGCTCACCACAGGGGGACACTGAAGCTTTCTTT.

V is TRBV9 and J is TRBJ1-1; D gene ambiguous. V was trimmed by 3 bases and J by 5 bases, leaving 14 bases between them. The CDR3 is 14 residues long. Germline CDR1 reads SGDLS; CDR2 reads YYNGEE. The CDR3 here is CASSGGRPSTEAFF. In DNA form, the CDR3 reads TGTGCCAGCAGCGGAGGCCGCCCGAGTACTGAAGCTTTCTTT.

This clone was detected many times. V usage is TRBV7-6 and J usage is TRBJ2-1; 11 bases fit TRBD1. Trimming removed 4 bases from V and 7 bases from J; junction bases left unmatched: 12. The CDR3 totals 17 residues. CDR1 SGHVS and CDR2 FNYEAQ come from the germline V gene. CDR3 sequence reads: CASSSNSGTGGRNEQFF. CDR3 nucleotides: TGTGCCAGCAGCTCAAATTCCGGGACAGGGGGACGGAATGAGCAGTTCTTC. The variable domain in full, with the rest retrieved from reference TRBV7-6 and TRBJ2-1, is GAGVSQSPRYKVTKRGQDVALRCDPISGHVSLYWYRQALGQGPEFLTYFNYEAQQDKSGLPNDRFSAERPEGSISTLTIQRTEQRDSAMYRCASSSNSGTGGRNEQFFGPGTRLTVL.

The rearrangement uses TRBV5-1 and TRBJ2-1; TRBD2 aligns across 8 bases. V lost 5 bases to trimming and J lost 9 bases; unmatched junction nucleotides: 13. The CDR3 spans 15 residues. Germline assignment: CDR1 SGHRS and CDR2 YFSETQ. This CDR3 reads CASSGSAGGMGEQFF. CDR3 DNA sequence: TGCGCCAGCAGTGGTTCGGCGGGAGGTATGGGTGAGCAGTTCTTC.

In nucleotides, the CDR3 is TGTGCCAGCAGCACAGGGGGCGGTGGCTATGGCTACACCTTC. Amino acids: CASSTGGGGYGYTF. This chain uses TRBV5-6 with TRBJ1-2; 9 nucleotides agree with TRBD1. V dropped 4 bases and J dropped 4; count of bases not matched to a gene: 5. The CDR3 contains 14 residues. CDR1 is SGHDT and CDR2 is YYEEEE in the germline V gene.

The rearrangement joins TRBV7-6 to TRBJ1-4; the match to TRBD1 covers 12 bases. The J segment lost 7 bases and the V segment lost 2 bases, leaving 17 bases of the junction unmatched. Per germline, CDR1 SGHVS and CDR2 FNYEAQ. The CDR3 spans 20 residues. CDR3 nucleotide sequence: TGTGCCAGCAGCTTAAGGCCCTCGGTCGGGACAGGGGGCCGGGGTGAAAAACTGTTTTTT. This codes for CASSLRPSVGTGGRGEKLFF.

V and J are TRBV29-1 and TRBJ2-7; D not resolved. CDR3 length: 15 residues. Trimming removed 5 bases at V and 6 bases at J, with 23 bases between. Per the germline V gene, CDR1 is SQVTM and CDR2 is ANQGSEA. CDR3 amino acids: CSVIDNDIILSEQYF. CDR3 nucleotides: TGCAGCGTTATCGACAACGACATCATCCTTTCCGAGCAGTACTTC.

In this sample, this clone turned up many times. The V gene is TRBV7-3, the J gene TRBJ2-7; TRBD2 matches at 7 bases. The germline V gene encodes CDR1 SGHTA and CDR2 FQGTGA. The length of the CDR3 is 13 residues. V trimming: 3 bases; J trimming: 5 bases; junction bases outside the gene matches: 4. CDR3 nucleotides: TGTGCCAGCAGCTTGCAGGGAGGGAACGAGCAGTACTTC. It specifies CASSLQGGNEQYF.

The genes are TRBV18 and TRBJ2-7; D perhaps matches TRBD1 (5 bases). CDR1 is KGHSH and CDR2 is LQKENI in the germline V gene. The CDR3 length is 14 residues. V dropped 4 bases and J dropped 0 bases, with 10 bases sitting between them. CDR3 nucleotides: TGTGCCAGCTCACGACAGAAGAGCTCCTACGAGCAGTACTTC. It encodes CASSRQKSSYEQYF. The full variable domain, completed using reference TRBV18 and TRBJ2-7, is NAGVMQNPRHLVRRRGQEARLRCSPMKGHSHVYWYRQLPEEGLKFMVYLQKENIIDESGMPKERFSAEFPKEGPSILRIQQVVRGDSAAYFCASSRQKSSYEQYFGPGTRLTVT.

This chain uses TRBV28 with TRBJ2-4; 7 bases line up with TRBD2. This CDR3 region has 16 residues. V lost 6 bases and J lost 0; bases outside the gene matches: 8. Germline CDR1 MDHEN, CDR2 SYDVKM. CDR3 nucleotide sequence: TGTGCCAGCAGCCCGGGAGGTAGTCAAGCCAAAAACATTCAGTACTTC. Amino acid sequence: CASSPGGSQAKNIQYF.

J is TRBJ2-1 and V is TRBV11-3; 12 positions agree with TRBD2. This CDR3 is 14 amino acids long. V was pared by 4 bases and J by 9 bases, with 4 bases of the junction left unmatched. Germline V gene data show CDR1 as SGHNT and CDR2 as YENEEA. The CDR3 sequence is CASSSGLAGSEQFF. The DNA for the CDR3 is TGTGCCAGCAGCTCCGGACTAGCGGGAAGTGAGCAGTTCTTC.

In its sample, this clone was seen a few times. V usage is TRBV28 and J usage is TRBJ1-5, with TRBD1 as a possible D gene (6 bases). This CDR3 spans 16 amino acids. The germline V gene encodes CDR1 MDHEN and CDR2 SYDVKM. Trimming took off 3 bases at V and 4 bases at J, with 16 bases between the two ends. In DNA, the CDR3 is TGTGCCAGCAGTTTCACGGGACGGGGGGCAAATCAGCCCCAGCATTTT. It specifies CASSFTGRGANQPQHF.

This clone has a count of ten or more. J is TRBJ2-5 and V is TRBV7-9; TRBD2 aligns across 7 bases. Unmatched junction bases numbered 8, after V lost 8 bases and J lost 5 bases. This CDR3 region has 13 residues. CDR1 and CDR2 from the germline V gene are SEHNR and FQNEAQ (reference sequence). Here the CDR3 reads CASGRGSAETQYF. The CDR3 nucleotides read TGTGCCAGCGGGAGGGGTAGTGCGGAGACCCAGTACTTC.

This chain links TRBV28 with TRBJ1-3; no reliable D call. Looked up from germline, CDR1 is MDHEN and CDR2 is SYDVKM. The CDR3 spans 15 residues. Between the trimmed V and J ends, which lost 6 bases and 0 bases, there was a span of 12 bases. The CDR3 DNA reads as TGTGCCAGCAGAGACGACGGAGCCTCTGGAAACACCATATATTTT. Translating gives CASRDDGASGNTIYF.

This clone appeared a few times. V is TRBV2 and J is TRBJ2-3; 8 bases match TRBD2. The V and J ends lost 2 bases and 2 bases, in that order; junction bases with no gene match: 3. The CDR3 spans 15 residues. Germline V gives CDR1 SNHLY, CDR2 FYNNEI. CDR3 nucleotide sequence: TGTGCCAGCAGTGAACAGCGGGGGAACACAGATACGCAGTATTTT. Its translation: CASSEQRGNTDTQYF.

The chain combines TRBV28 with TRBJ1-2; D not resolved. The CDR3 is 14 amino acids. Germline CDR1 reads MDHEN; CDR2 reads SYDVKM. The V end lost 3 bases, the J end lost 1 base, and 9 bases lay between the germline ends. The CDR3 region is CASSLMTFNYGYTF. The CDR3 DNA sequence: TGTGCCAGCAGTTTGATGACATTTAACTATGGCTACACCTTC.

The table lists this clone with a few counts. The chain carries TRBV7-9 and TRBJ2-1; 8 bases agree with TRBD1. The CDR3 extends over 12 amino acids. J was trimmed by 12 bases and V by 5 bases; bases with no gene match: 6. Per germline, CDR1 SEHNR and CDR2 FQNEAQ (reference sequence). CDR3 in amino acids: CASSLGQGRQFF. CDR3 DNA sequence: TGTGCCAGCAGCCTCGGACAGGGAAGGCAGTTCTTC.

This clone appeared many times. The genes are TRBV7-9 and TRBJ2-5, with D perhaps TRBD1 (6 bases). The CDR3 consists of 14 residues. The germline V gene encodes CDR1 SEHNR and CDR2 FQNEAQ (reference sequence). Trimming shortened V by 5 bases and J by 5 bases, and 15 bases separated the two germline ends. CDR3 in amino acids: CASSRDTPRETQYF. The CDR3 DNA is TGTGCCAGCAGCCGGGACACCCCAAGGGAGACCCAGTACTTC. The variable domain in full, completed from reference TRBV7-9 and TRBJ2-5, reads DTGVSQNPRHKITKRGQNVTFRCDPISEHNRLYWYRQTLGQGPEFLTYFQNEAQLEKSRLLSDRFSAERPKGSFSTLEIQRTEQGDSAMYLCASSRDTPRETQYFGPGTRLLVL.

Written as DNA, the CDR3 is TGTGCCAGCAGTGGCACTAGGCCGAATGAAAAACTGTTTTTT. Protein sequence: CASSGTRPNEKLFF. The gene calls are TRBV28 and TRBJ1-4, with no clear D. The CDR3 totals 14 residues. Germline V gives CDR1 MDHEN, CDR2 SYDVKM. Trimming took 5 bases from V and 5 from J, leaving 12 bases between them.